A selection of T cell receptor beta chains follows, all from one sample in a study of blood T cells in healthy people across ages. TCRdb re-derived calls from the 5' RACE reads in MiXCR, one entry per CDR3 protein. The data hold about 1.5 million distinct CDR3 sequences, with 35% to 45% observed a single time. The sequenced sample was blood. The receptors here all came from a woman aged 18-29 years in good health. Both conserved end residues are part of each CDR3. D genes are given only for firm matches. Clone sizes are given selectively: once, few, many, or a class where the clone is expanded.

clone_size,v_call,j_call,d_call,cdr3_nt,cdr3_aa
-,TRBV4-1,TRBJ1-2,TRBD1,TGCGCCAGCAGCCAAGATTTGACAGGGGGGTCTAACTATGGCTACACCTTC,CASSQDLTGGSNYGYTF
few,TRBV20-1,TRBJ2-1,TRBD1,TGCAGTGCTAGTGAGGGGGCCCCCTACAATGAGCAGTTCTTC,CSASEGAPYNEQFF
once,TRBV20-1,TRBJ2-5,-,TGCAGTGCTAGAGATGCGGCGGGCCAAGAGACCCAGTACTTC,CSARDAAGQETQYF
few,TRBV4-1,TRBJ2-1,TRBD1,TGCGCCAGCAGCCGAGAGGGGACAGGGGTGGGGGATGAGCAGTTCTTC,CASSREGTGVGDEQFF
-,TRBV21-1,TRBJ2-7,-,TGTGCCAGCAGCGATAGATGCAGCGGGGGAAACTCCTACGAGCAGTACTTC,CASSDRCSGGNSYEQYF
-,TRBV5-1,TRBJ2-7,-,TGCGCCAGTTCAATCGGGACGGTCTCCTACGGGCAGTACTTC,CASSIGTVSYGQYF
-,TRBV7-6,TRBJ1-2,-,TGTGCCAGCAGCCTCGATACCAGGGCGCCTAAATATGGCTACACCTTC,CASSLDTRAPKYGYTF
-,TRBV12-3/TRBV12-4,TRBJ2-7,-,TGTGCCAGCAGTTCAAGGAGCGGATTTCACTCCGACGAGCAGTACTTC,CASSSRSGFHSDEQYF
-,TRBV28,TRBJ1-4,TRBD1,TGTGCCAGCACCTCACAGGGGCATGGGGAAAAACTGTTTTTT,CASTSQGHGEKLFF
-,TRBV7-9,TRBJ2-7,TRBD1,TGTGCCAGCAGCAGCCGGGACAGGGGTCACGAGCAGTACTTC,CASSSRDRGHEQYF
-,TRBV29-1,TRBJ2-5,-,TGCAGCGTTACCGGTTCCAAAGAGACCCAGTACTTC,CSVTGSKETQYF
-,TRBV13,TRBJ2-1,TRBD2,TGTGCCAGCAGCTTAATTAGCGGGAGAGGGACCTACAATGAGCAGTTCTTC,CASSLISGRGTYNEQFF
-,TRBV7-9,TRBJ1-2,-,TGTGCCAGCAGTTATCCGGGCCCCGCTAACTATGGCTACACCTTC,CASSYPGPANYGYTF
few,TRBV29-1,TRBJ2-5,-,TGCAGCGTCCAAGGGGGGGGCGCGAAAGCCCAGTACTTC,CSVQGGGAKAQYF
-,TRBV5-1,TRBJ2-1,-,TGCGCCAGCAGCTTGGATGGCGGGGATTACAATGGGCAGTTCTTC,CASSLDGGDYNGQFF
-,TRBV4-3,TRBJ1-1,-,TGCGCCAGCAGCCAAGAGAGGGTAACAGAAGCTTTCTTT,CASSQERVTEAFF
-,TRBV30,TRBJ2-1,-,TGTGCCTGGAAAATACCTTACAATGAGCAGTTCTTC,CAWKIPYNEQFF
-,TRBV14,TRBJ2-1,TRBD2,TGTGCCAGCAGCCAAGTGGGACTATTACAGTTCTTC,CASSQVGLLQFF
-,TRBV14,TRBJ2-7,TRBD1,TGTGCCAGCAGTTGGGGACAGAGCTCCTACGTGCAGTACTTC,CASSWGQSSYVQYF
-,TRBV6-5,TRBJ1-1,-,TGTGCCAGCGGTGGGGGCGCGTACACTGAAGCTTTCTTT,CASGGGAYTEAFF
-,TRBV4-1,TRBJ2-7,-,TGCGCCAGCAGCCTCTTCGCAAGGGGGTTCTACGAGCAGTACTTC,CASSLFARGFYEQYF
-,TRBV7-2,TRBJ1-2,TRBD1,TGTGCCAGCAGCCCCCAGGGGGGGATCTATGGCTACACCTTC,CASSPQGGIYGYTF